The next 8 T cell receptor beta chains were all read from a single sample in a study of blood T cell repertoires in COVID-19. Repertoires were generated with immunoSEQ multiplex PCR, while TCRdb's copy carries only in-frame clones and drops some. Of a few hundred thousand clones listed, around 89% are singletons. Sequencing input: peripheral blood. The receptors derive from a man aged 70-80 years with acute or convalescent COVID-19.

This chain links TRBV7-2 with TRBJ2-3; TRBD1 matches at 7 bases. V dropped 2 bases and J dropped 3; count of bases not matched to a gene: 2. Germline V gene sequence: CDR1 SGHTA, CDR2 FQGNSA. The CDR3 sequence is 14 residues long. For the CDR3, the DNA is TGTGCCAGCAGCTTAAGACAGGGAACAGATACGCAGTATTTT. Its protein is CASSLRQGTDTQYF.

This chain links TRBV6-6 with TRBJ2-1, with a tentative D call TRBD2 (7 bases). The germline CDR1 and CDR2 sequences are MNHNY and SVGAGI (reference sequence). The V end was cut by 2 bases, the J end by 7 bases, with 15 bases between. The CDR3 spans 15 residues. The CDR3 here is CASSYHGGGGNEQFF. The CDR3, as DNA: TGTGCCAGCAGTTACCATGGAGGGGGGGGAAATGAGCAGTTCTTC.

This sequence joins TRBV5-1 and TRBJ1-2; D is perhaps TRBD1 (5 bases). This CDR3 is 15 amino acids long. The germline CDR1 and CDR2 sequences are SGHRS and YFSETQ. Trimming left V 0 bases short and J 4 bases short, with 13 bases between. The CDR3 DNA is TGCGCCAGCAGCTTGGAGGCAGGGATGCTCTATGGCTACACCTTC. This translates into CASSLEAGMLYGYTF.

The chain carries TRBV5-1 and TRBJ2-2; no clear D gene. Per germline, CDR1 SGHRS and CDR2 YFSETQ. Trimming stripped 4 bases from V and 2 bases from J, with 12 bases between. The CDR3 has 15 residues. The CDR3 is CASSQTTLNTGELFF. The DNA of the CDR3 is TGCGCCAGCAGCCAGACAACCCTCAACACCGGGGAGCTGTTTTTT.

This chain uses TRBV2 with TRBJ1-1; possibly TRBD1 for D (5 bases). Germline loops: CDR1 SNHLY, CDR2 FYNNEI. The ends were cut back, 5 bases at V and 8 bases at J, with 9 bases in the middle. The CDR3 spans 11 residues. The CDR3 protein is CASSRGSEAFF. CDR3 nucleotides: TGTGCCAGCAGTCGGGGGTCCGAAGCTTTCTTT.

The rearrangement joins TRBV6-5 to TRBJ2-2; TRBD2 matches 7 bases. With V trimmed by 6 bases and J by 3 bases, 4 bases remained unmatched. The CDR3 is made up of 14 amino acids. The germline CDR1 and CDR2 sequences are MNHEY and SVGAGI. CDR3 bases: TGTGCCAGCAGGGGAGGGGTTCACACCGGGGAGCTGTTTTTT. Translation: CASRGGVHTGELFF.

The chain carries TRBV21-1 and TRBJ1-5; the listed D gene, TRBD1, was not tested against the DNA. TRBV21-1 is deemed a pseudogene. CDR3 length: 14 residues. Written as DNA, the CDR3 is TGTGCCAGCAGCAACAGGGTCCCCATCAGGGCCCAGCATTTT. Protein: CASSNRVPIRAQHF.

V and J are TRBV19 and TRBJ2-6; D might be TRBD1 (5 bases). Germline CDR1 reads LNHDA; CDR2 reads SQIVND (reference sequence). Trimming took 5 bases from V and 0 from J, leaving 8 bases between them. The CDR3 is 15 residues long. CDR3 sequence (DNA): TGTGCCAGTAGTCTACAGGACTCTGGGGCCAACGTCCTGACTTTC. This encodes CASSLQDSGANVLTF.